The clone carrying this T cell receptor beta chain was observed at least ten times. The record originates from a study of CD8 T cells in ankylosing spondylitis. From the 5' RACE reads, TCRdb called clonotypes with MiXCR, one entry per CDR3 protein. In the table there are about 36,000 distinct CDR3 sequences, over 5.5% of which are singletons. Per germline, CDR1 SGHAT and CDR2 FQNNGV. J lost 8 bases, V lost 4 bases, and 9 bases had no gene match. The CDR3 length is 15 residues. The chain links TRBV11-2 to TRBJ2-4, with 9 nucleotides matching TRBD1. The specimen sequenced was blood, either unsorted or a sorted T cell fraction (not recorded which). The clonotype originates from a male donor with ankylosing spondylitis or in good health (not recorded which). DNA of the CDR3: TGTGCCAGCAGCTCACAGGGGGCGGTGGTGGACATTCAGTACTTC. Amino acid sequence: CASSSQGAVVDIQYF.